Shown below are 13 T cell receptor beta chains from a single sample sequenced in a study of spatial heterogeneity in lung cancer. Findings and limits, study-wide: Tracking of tumor mutation counts was seen in expanded intratumoral alpha and beta TCR counts.

These receptors lack a known antigen. TCRdb reprocessed the 5' RACE reads with MiXCR, giving one entry per CDR3 protein. The data show about 7,800 distinct CDR3 sequences, approximately 8.2% seen once. This sample's time point: sample taken at primary tumor resection. The specimen comprised lung tumor tissue, sampled at surgery. Receptors were obtained from a male donor with early-stage non-small cell lung cancer.

In this sample, this clonotype turned up many times. The chain joins TRBV5-1 to TRBJ2-5; maybe TRBD1 (6 bases). V was cut by 3 bases and J by 5 bases, with 14 bases left in between. Germline CDR1 and CDR2: SGHRS and YFSETQ. CDR3 length equals 14 residues. DNA of the CDR3: TGCGCCAGCAGCTCGTTGGGAAGGGGGGAGACCCAGTACTTC. Translation: CASSSLGRGETQYF.

The J gene is TRBJ2-1, the V gene TRBV27, with no clear D. The CDR3 is made up of 13 amino acids. V lost 4 bases to trimming and J lost 7 bases, with 11 bases between them. Germline V gene lookup returns CDR1 MNHEY and CDR2 SMNVEV (reference sequence). The CDR3 nucleotides are TGTGCCAGCAGTTGGACGGACCATAATGAGCAGTTCTTC. It encodes CASSWTDHNEQFF.

The DNA of the CDR3 is TGTGCCAGCAGTTTATCTCTGGGAAGGACCGGGGAGCTGTTTTTT. Its translation is CASSLSLGRTGELFF. The chain recombines TRBV28 with TRBJ2-2; D uncertain. The germline V gene encodes CDR1 MDHEN and CDR2 SYDVKM. V was cut by 1 base and J by 5 bases, with 11 bases left in between. This CDR3 contains 15 residues. The full variable domain, its missing parts supplied by reference TRBV28 and TRBJ2-2, is DVKVTQSSRYLVKRTGEKVFLECVQDMDHENMFWYRQDPGLGLRLIYFSYDVKMKEKGDIPEGYSVSREKKERFSLILESASTNQTSMYLCASSLSLGRTGELFFGEGSRLTVL.

By share of the sample, this clonotype is medium-sized. The V and J genes are TRBV7-9 and TRBJ2-3; possibly TRBD2 for D (5 bases). Between the trimmed V and J ends, which lost 10 bases and 6 bases, there was a span of 17 bases. Germline V CDR1 and CDR2: SEHNR, FQNEAQ (reference sequence). This CDR3 is built from 13 residues. CDR3 sequence (DNA): TGTGCCACCACGGTGGGAGCTACTGATACGCAGTATTTT. Its translation is CATTVGATDTQYF. Filled out from reference TRBV7-9 and TRBJ2-3, the complete variable domain reads DTGVSQNPRHKITKRGQNVTFRCDPISEHNRLYWYRQTLGQGPEFLTYFQNEAQLEKSRLLSDRFSAERPKGSFSTLEIQRTEQGDSAMYLCATTVGATDTQYFGPGTRLTVL.

This clonotype occurred many times. V is TRBV6-1 and J is TRBJ1-1; 10 nucleotides align to TRBD1. Per germline, CDR1 MNHNS and CDR2 SASEGT. This CDR3 is 15 amino acids long. V lost 7 bases to trimming and J lost 0 bases; unmatched junction nucleotides: 5. CDR3 sequence reads: CASTRQGAVNTEAFF. As DNA, the CDR3 is TGTGCCAGCACTCGACAGGGGGCCGTGAACACTGAAGCTTTCTTT.

The V and J genes are TRBV20-1 and TRBJ1-5; TRBD1 matches at 8 bases. This CDR3 contains 13 residues. Unmatched junction bases numbered 5, after V lost 5 bases and J lost 5 bases. Germline CDR1 is DFQATT and CDR2 is SNEGSKA (reference sequence). CDR3 in amino acids: CSAFDRGDQPQHF. CDR3 coding DNA: TGCAGTGCTTTCGACAGGGGAGATCAGCCCCAGCATTTT.

This clonotype qualifies as medium-sized. J is TRBJ2-3 and V is TRBV29-1; perhaps TRBD1 as D (6 bases). Germline-derived CDR1 and CDR2 are SQVTM and ANQGSEA. There are 13 residues in the CDR3. The V and J ends lost 7 bases and 4 bases respectively, with 15 bases between them. The CDR3, as DNA: TGCAGCGGACAGGAGAACGTCGCAGATACGCAGTATTTT. The encoded protein is CSGQENVADTQYF.

This clonotype was picked up many times. The CDR3 DNA reads TGTGCCAGCAGCCTGCAGACGAACACCGGGGAGCTGTTTTTT. It translates to CASSLQTNTGELFF. The chain carries TRBV14 and TRBJ2-2; no reliable D call. The V end was cut by 4 bases, the J end by 0 bases, with 6 bases between. The V gene's germline CDR1 is SGHDN and CDR2 FVKESK. The length of the CDR3 is 14 residues.

This clonotype has at least ten counts. The chain carries TRBV7-8 and TRBJ1-4, with 7 bases lining up with TRBD1. The V segment lost 5 bases and the J segment 5 bases; nucleotides outside the gene matches: 8. The CDR3 consists of 15 residues. The germline CDR1 and CDR2 sequences are SGHVS and FQNEAQ. CDR3 amino acids: CASSIRTGPNEKLFF. CDR3 DNA sequence: TGTGCCAGCAGCATACGGACAGGTCCAAATGAAAAACTGTTTTTT.

This rearrangement joins TRBV4-2 to TRBJ2-2; 12 bases line up with TRBD2. CDR3 size: 17 residues. Losses at the gene ends were 3 bases for V and 7 bases for J; bases not matched to a gene: 9. Looked up from germline, CDR1 is LGHNA and CDR2 is YNFKEQ. CDR3 coding DNA: TGTGCCAGCAGCCACTCTCGGACTAGCGGGACGGACGGGGAGCTGTTTTTT. This encodes CASSHSRTSGTDGELFF.

In its sample, this clonotype was seen many times. The chain recombines TRBV5-1 with TRBJ1-1, with TRBD1 identical over 10 bases. Trimming removed 5 bases from V and 5 bases from J; junction bases left unmatched: 6. Per the germline V gene, CDR1 is SGHRS and CDR2 is YFSETQ. This CDR3 has 14 amino acids. The CDR3 DNA reads TGCGCCAGCAGAGTGACAGGGGGCCAGACTGAAGCTTTCTTT. This codes for CASRVTGGQTEAFF.

This clonotype was seen at least ten times. The V gene is TRBV12-3 or TRBV12-4, the J gene TRBJ2-5; 10 bases map to TRBD1. The CDR3 consists of 16 residues. J gave up 4 bases and V 4 bases, and 9 bases lay outside the gene matches. The CDR3 region is CASSSLTGGGGETQYF. CDR3 sequence (DNA): TGTGCCAGCAGTTCCTTGACAGGGGGCGGGGGAGAGACCCAGTACTTC.

This clonotype is categorized as medium-sized (0.01 to 0.1%). The chain couples TRBV5-1 to TRBJ1-5; TRBD1 agrees at 8 bases. The ends lost 4 bases at V and 5 bases at J; junction bases unmatched: 5. CDR1 and CDR2 (germline): SGHRS, YFSETQ. The CDR3 extends over 14 amino acids. CDR3 protein: CASSRDRGDQPQHF. CDR3 in DNA: TGCGCCAGCAGCCGCGACAGGGGAGATCAGCCCCAGCATTTT.